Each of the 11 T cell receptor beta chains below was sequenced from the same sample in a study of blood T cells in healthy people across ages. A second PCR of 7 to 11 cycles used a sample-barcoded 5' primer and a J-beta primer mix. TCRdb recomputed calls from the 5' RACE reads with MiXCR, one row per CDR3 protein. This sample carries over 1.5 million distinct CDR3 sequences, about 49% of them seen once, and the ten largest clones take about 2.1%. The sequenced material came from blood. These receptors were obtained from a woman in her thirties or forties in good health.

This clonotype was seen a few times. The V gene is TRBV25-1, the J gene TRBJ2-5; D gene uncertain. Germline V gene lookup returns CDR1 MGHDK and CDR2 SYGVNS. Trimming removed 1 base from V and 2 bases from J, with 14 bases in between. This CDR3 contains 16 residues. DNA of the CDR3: TGTGCCAGCAGTGAATTTGTGGGCCAACCGCAAGAGACCCAGTACTTC. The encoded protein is CASSEFVGQPQETQYF. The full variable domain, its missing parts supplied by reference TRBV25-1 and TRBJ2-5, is EADIYQTPRYLVIGTGKKITLECSQTMGHDKMYWYQQDPGMELHLIHYSYGVNSTEKGDLSSESTVSRIRTEHFPLTLESARPSHTSQYLCASSEFVGQPQETQYFGPGTRLLVL.

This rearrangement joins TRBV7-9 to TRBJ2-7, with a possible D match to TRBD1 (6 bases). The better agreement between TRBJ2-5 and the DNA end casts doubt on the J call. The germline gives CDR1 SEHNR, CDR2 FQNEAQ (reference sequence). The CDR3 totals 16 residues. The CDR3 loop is CASSPVSAGEGETQYF. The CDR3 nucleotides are TGTGCCAGCAGCCCCGTCTCGGCAGGGGAAGGAGAGACCCAGTACTTC.

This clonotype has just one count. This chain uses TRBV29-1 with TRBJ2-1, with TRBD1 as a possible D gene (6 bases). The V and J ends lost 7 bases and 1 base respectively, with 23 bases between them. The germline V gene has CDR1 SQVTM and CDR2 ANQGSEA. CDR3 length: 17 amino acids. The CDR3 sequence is CSAHRATNQFSYNEQFF. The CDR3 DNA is TGCAGCGCACACAGGGCAACGAACCAATTTTCCTACAATGAGCAGTTCTTC.

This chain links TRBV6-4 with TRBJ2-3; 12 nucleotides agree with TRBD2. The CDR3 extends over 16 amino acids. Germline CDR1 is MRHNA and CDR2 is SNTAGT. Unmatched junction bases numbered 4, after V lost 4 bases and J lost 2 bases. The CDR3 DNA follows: TGTGCCAGCAGTGCCACTAGCGGGGGGAACACAGATACGCAGTATTTT. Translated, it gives CASSATSGGNTDTQYF.

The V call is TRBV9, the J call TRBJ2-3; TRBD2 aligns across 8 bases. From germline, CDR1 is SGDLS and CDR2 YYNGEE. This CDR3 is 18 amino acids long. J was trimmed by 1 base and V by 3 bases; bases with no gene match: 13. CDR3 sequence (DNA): TGTGCCAGCAGCGGTGGTAGCGGGGTGCGAGTGGGCACAGATACGCAGTATTTT. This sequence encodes CASSGGSGVRVGTDTQYF.

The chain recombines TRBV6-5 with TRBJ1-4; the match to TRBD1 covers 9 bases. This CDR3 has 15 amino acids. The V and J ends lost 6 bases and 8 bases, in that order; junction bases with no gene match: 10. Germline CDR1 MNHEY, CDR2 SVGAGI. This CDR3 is CASSRTGQGGEKLFF. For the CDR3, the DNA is TGTGCCAGCAGCCGGACGGGACAGGGAGGAGAAAAACTGTTTTTT.

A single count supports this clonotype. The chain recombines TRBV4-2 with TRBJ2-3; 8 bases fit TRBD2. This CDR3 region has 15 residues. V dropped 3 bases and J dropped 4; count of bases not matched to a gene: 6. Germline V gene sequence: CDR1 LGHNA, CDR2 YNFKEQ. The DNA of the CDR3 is TGTGCCAGCAGCCAGCGGCGGGGGGTAGCAGATACGCAGTATTTT. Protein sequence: CASSQRRGVADTQYF.

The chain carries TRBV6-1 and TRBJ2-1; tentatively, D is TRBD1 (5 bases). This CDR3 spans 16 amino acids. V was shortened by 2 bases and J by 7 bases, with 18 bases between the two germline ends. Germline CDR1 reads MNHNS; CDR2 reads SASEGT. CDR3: CASSETDSGWNNEQFF. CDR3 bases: TGTGCCAGCAGTGAAACCGACAGTGGTTGGAATAATGAGCAGTTCTTC.

The CDR3 reads CASSLKTGSEISGANVLTF. The CDR3 coding sequence is TGTGCCAGCAGCTTAAAAACGGGATCTGAGATCTCTGGGGCCAACGTCCTGACTTTC. This chain uses TRBV7-2 with TRBJ2-6; a weak D match, TRBD2 (5 bases). This CDR3 has 19 residues. The germline V and J ends were trimmed by 2 bases and 0 bases, with 17 bases remaining between them. Germline-derived CDR1 and CDR2 are SGHTA and FQGNSA.

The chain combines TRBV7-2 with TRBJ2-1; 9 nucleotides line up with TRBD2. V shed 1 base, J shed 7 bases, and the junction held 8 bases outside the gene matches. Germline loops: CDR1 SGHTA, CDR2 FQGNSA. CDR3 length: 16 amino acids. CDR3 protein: CASSLGIGTSQNEQFF. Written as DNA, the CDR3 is TGTGCCAGCAGCTTAGGTATCGGGACTAGCCAAAATGAGCAGTTCTTC.

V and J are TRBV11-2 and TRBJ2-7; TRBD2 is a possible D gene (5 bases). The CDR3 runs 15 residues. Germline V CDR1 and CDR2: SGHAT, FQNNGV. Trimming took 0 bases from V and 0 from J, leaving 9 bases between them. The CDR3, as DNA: TGTGCCAGCAGCTTAGAGCGGGCGAGCTCCTACGAGCAGTACTTC. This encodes CASSLERASSYEQYF.